The clone carrying this T cell receptor beta chain came up once. No antigen is known for it. Clones were sequenced by immunoSEQ multiplex PCR, and TCRdb holds only the in-frame ones, with some missing. Among 10,000 to 15,000 clones listed, approximately 80% were seen once. The sample comes from a study of T cells in localized non-small cell lung cancer. Study-level points and caveats: Exceeding tumor, uninvolved adjacent lung had the highest T cell clonality.

This TCR was sampled from a male donor older than 55 with stage I squamous cell lung carcinoma. The sequencing used peripheral blood, collected before any cancer treatment.

DNA for the CDR3: TGCGCCAGCAGTGAGGGACAGTCCTACGAGCAGTACTTC. This sequence encodes CASSEGQSYEQYF. The V gene is TRBV10-2, the J gene TRBJ2-5; tentative D call: TRBD1 (6 bases). Matching the DNA end better, TRBJ2-7 makes the J call doubtful. The CDR3 contains 13 residues. In germline, CDR1 is WSHSY, CDR2 SAAADI.